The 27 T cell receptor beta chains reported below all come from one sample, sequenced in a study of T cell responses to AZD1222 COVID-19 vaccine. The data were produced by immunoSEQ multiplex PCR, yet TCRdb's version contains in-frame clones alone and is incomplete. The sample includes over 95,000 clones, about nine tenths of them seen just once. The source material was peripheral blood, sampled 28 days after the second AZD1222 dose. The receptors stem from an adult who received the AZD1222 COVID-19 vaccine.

CDR3 loop: CASSSDRNPYEQYF. The CDR3 DNA sequence: TGTGCCAGCAGTTCCGACAGAAATCCCTACGAGCAGTACTTC. This rearrangement joins TRBV5-4 to TRBJ2-7; D is perhaps TRBD1 (5 bases). This CDR3 comprises 14 residues. V was trimmed by 5 bases and J by 2 bases, leaving 14 bases between them. From germline, CDR1 is SGHNT and CDR2 YYREEE (reference sequence).

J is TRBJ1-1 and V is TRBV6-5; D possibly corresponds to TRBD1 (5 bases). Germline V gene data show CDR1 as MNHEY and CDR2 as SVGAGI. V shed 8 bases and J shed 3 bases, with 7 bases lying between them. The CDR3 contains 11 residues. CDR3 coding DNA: TGTGCCAGCCGGGGGGACACTGAAGCTTTCTTT. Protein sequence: CASRGDTEAFF.

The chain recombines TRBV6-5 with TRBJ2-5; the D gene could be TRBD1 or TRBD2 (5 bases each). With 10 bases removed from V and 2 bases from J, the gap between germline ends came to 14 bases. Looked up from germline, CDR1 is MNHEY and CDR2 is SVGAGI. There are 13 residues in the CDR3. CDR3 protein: CATSRGLQETQYF. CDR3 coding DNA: TGTGCCACCTCCCGGGGCCTACAAGAGACCCAGTACTTC.

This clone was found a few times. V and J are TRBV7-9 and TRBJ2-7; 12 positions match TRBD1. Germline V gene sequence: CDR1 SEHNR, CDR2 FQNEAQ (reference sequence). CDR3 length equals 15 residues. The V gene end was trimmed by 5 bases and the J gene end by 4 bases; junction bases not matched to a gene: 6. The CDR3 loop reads CASSAPGQGAYEQYF. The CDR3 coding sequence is TGTGCCAGCAGCGCACCGGGACAGGGGGCTTACGAGCAGTACTTC.

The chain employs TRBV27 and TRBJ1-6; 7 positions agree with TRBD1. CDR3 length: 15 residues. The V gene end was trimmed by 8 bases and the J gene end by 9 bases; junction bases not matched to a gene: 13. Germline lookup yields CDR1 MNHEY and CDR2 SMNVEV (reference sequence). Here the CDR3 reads CASSFSRQGVSPLHF. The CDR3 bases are TGTGCCAGCTCCTTTTCGCGGCAGGGGGTTTCACCCCTCCACTTT.

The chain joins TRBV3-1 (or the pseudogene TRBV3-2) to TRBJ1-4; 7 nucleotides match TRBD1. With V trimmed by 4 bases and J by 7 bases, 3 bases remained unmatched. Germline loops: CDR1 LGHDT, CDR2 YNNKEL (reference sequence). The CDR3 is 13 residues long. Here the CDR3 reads CASSPTGTEKLFF. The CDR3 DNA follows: TGTGCCAGCAGCCCGACAGGGACTGAAAAACTGTTTTTT.

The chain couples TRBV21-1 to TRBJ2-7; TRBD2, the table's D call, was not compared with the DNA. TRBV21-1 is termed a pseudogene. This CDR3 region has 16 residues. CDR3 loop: CASSRGRLANPYEQYF. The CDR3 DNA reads TGTGCCAGCAGCAGAGGCCGACTAGCGAATCCCTACGAGCAGTACTTC.

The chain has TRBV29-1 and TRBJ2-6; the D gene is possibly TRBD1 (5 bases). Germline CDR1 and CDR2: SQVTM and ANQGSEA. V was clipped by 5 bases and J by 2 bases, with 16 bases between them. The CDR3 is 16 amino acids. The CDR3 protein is CSVLGHGGAGANVLTF. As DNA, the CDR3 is TGCAGCGTTCTAGGACACGGTGGTGCTGGGGCCAACGTCCTGACTTTC.

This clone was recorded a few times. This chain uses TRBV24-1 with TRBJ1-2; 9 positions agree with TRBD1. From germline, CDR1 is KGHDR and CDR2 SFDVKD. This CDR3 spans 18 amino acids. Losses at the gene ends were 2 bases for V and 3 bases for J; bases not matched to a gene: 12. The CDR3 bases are TGTGCCACCAGTGATTCGGAACCGACAGGGGGAAATCACTATGGCTACACCTTC. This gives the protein CATSDSEPTGGNHYGYTF.

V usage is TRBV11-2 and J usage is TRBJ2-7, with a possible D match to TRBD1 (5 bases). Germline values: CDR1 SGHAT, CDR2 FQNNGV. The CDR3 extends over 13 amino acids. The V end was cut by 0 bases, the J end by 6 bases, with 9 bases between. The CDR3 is CASSLDVGAEQYF. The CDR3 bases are TGTGCCAGCAGCTTAGATGTTGGGGCCGAGCAGTACTTC.

The CDR3 sequence is CASTYLGTGYHEQFF. CDR3 nucleotide sequence: TGTGCCAGCACCTACCTAGGGACAGGGTATCATGAGCAGTTCTTC. The chain recombines TRBV2 with TRBJ2-1; TRBD1 aligns across 9 bases. Losses at the gene ends were 7 bases for V and 8 bases for J; bases not matched to a gene: 12. The CDR3 is 15 residues long. CDR1 is SNHLY and CDR2 is FYNNEI in the germline V gene.

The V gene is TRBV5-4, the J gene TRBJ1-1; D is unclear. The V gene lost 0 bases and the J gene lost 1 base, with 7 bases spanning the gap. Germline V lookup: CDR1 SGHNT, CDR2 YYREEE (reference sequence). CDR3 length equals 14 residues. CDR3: CASSLEPENTEAFF. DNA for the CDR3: TGTGCCAGCAGCTTGGAACCCGAGAACACTGAAGCTTTCTTT.

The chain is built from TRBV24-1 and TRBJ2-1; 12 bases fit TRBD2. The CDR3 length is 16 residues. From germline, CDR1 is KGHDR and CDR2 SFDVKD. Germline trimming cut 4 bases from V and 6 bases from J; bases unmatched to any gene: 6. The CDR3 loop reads CATSDLTSGSGNEQFF. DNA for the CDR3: TGTGCCACCAGTGACCTGACTAGCGGGAGCGGCAATGAGCAGTTCTTC.

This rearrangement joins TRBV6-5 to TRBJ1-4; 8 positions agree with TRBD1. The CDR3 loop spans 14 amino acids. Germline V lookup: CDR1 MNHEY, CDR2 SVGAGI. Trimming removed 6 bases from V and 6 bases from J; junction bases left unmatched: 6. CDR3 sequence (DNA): TGTGCCAGCAGCCAGGGGGCTTTGGATGAAAAACTGTTTTTT. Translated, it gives CASSQGALDEKLFF.

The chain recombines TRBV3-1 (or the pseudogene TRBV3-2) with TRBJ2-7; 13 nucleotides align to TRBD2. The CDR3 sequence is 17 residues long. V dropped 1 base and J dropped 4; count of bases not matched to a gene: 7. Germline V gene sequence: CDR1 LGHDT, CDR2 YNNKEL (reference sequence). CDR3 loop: CASSQGLAGGIRYEQYF. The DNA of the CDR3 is TGTGCCAGCAGCCAAGGACTAGCGGGAGGTATTCGGTACGAGCAGTACTTC.

CDR3 residues: CASSPPSGTGRHEQYF. The CDR3 bases are TGCGCCAGCAGCCCCCCTTCGGGGACAGGGAGGCACGAGCAGTACTTC. V gene TRBV4-1 combines with J gene TRBJ2-7; 9 bases map to TRBD1. Germline values: CDR1 MGHRA, CDR2 YSYEKL. The CDR3 length is 16 residues. V shed 4 bases, J shed 5 bases, and the junction held 12 bases outside the gene matches.

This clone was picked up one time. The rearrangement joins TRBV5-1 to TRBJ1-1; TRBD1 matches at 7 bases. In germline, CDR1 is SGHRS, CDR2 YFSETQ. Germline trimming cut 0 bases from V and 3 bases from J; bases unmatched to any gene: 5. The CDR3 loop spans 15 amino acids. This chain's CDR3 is CASSLGWGTDTEAFF. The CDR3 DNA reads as TGCGCCAGCAGCTTGGGGTGGGGGACAGACACTGAAGCTTTCTTT.

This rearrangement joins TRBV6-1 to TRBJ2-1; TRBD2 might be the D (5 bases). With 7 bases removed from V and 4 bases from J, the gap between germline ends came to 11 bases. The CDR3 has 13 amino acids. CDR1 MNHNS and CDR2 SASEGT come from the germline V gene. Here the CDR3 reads CASTVEGYNEQFF. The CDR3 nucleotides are TGTGCCAGCACCGTCGAGGGTTACAATGAGCAGTTCTTC.

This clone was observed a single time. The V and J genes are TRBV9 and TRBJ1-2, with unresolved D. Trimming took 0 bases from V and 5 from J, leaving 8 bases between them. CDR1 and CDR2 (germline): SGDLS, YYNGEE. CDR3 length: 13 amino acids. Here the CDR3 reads CASSVEGPYGYTF. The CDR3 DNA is TGTGCCAGCAGCGTAGAGGGCCCGTATGGCTACACCTTC.

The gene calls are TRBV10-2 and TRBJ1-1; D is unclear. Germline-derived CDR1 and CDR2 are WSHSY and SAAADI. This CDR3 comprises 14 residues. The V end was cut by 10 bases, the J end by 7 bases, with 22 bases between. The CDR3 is CATLSRATEFEAFF. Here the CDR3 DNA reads TGCGCCACACTTTCACGGGCAACGGAGTTTGAAGCTTTCTTT.

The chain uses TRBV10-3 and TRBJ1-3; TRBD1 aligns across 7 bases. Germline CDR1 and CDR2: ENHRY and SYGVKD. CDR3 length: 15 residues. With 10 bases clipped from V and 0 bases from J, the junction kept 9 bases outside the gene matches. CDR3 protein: CATAWGQSSGNTIYF. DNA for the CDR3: TGTGCCACCGCGTGGGGACAGAGCTCTGGAAACACCATATATTTT.

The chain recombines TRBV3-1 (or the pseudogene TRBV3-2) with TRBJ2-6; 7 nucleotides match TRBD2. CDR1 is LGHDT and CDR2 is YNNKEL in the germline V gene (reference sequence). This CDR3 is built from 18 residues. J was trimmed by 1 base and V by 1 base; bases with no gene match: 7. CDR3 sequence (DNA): TGTGCCAGCAGCCAAGTAGTAGCGGGCCCATCTGGGGCCAACGTCCTGACTTTC. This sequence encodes CASSQVVAGPSGANVLTF.

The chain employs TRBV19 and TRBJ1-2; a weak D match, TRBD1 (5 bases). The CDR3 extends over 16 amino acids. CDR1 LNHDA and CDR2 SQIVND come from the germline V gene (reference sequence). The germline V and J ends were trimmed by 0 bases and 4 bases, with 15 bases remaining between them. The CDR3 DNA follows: TGTGCCAGTAGTATAGACCAACGGGGGGTCCTCTATGGCTACACCTTC. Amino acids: CASSIDQRGVLYGYTF.

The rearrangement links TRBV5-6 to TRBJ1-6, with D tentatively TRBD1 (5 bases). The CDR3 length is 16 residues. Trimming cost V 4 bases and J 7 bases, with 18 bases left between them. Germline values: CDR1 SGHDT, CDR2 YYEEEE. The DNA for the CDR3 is TGTGCCAGCAGCCCCATGGCAGGGTCCACCAATTCACCCCTCCACTTT. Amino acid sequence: CASSPMAGSTNSPLHF.

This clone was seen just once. Here the CDR3 DNA reads TGTGCCAGCAGCCGGGGGACTAGCGGAGACACAGATACGCAGTATTTT. It encodes CASSRGTSGDTDTQYF. The chain couples TRBV13 to TRBJ2-3, with 11 bases lining up with TRBD2. Germline loops: CDR1 PRHDT, CDR2 FYEKMQ (reference sequence). V lost 5 bases and J lost 2; bases outside the gene matches: 6. The CDR3 extends over 16 amino acids.

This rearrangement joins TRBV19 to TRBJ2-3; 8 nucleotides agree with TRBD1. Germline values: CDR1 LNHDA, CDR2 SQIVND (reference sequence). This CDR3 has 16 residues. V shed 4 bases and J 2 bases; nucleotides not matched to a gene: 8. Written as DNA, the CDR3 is TGTGCCAGTAGTAAAAGGACAGGGACCCACACAGATACGCAGTATTTT. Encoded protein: CASSKRTGTHTDTQYF.

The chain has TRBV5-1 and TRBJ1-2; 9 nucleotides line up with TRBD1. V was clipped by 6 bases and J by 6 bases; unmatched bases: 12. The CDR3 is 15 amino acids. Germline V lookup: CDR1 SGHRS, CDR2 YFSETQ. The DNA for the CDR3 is TGCGCCAGCATTCTAACCCCCGGGACAGGGAATGGCTACACCTTC. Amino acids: CASILTPGTGNGYTF.